This TCR beta chain came from a study of T-cell memory formation after mild COVID-19. Whole-study results and caveats: Mainly CM and EM harbored the contracting CD4+ clones; mainly EMRA harbored the CD8+ ones.

In this sample, this clonotype turned up a few times. Its matching antigen is unknown. UMIs and sample barcodes were carried by the TCR alpha and TCR beta cDNA libraries that 5'RACE produced using constant-segment primers. TCRdb processed the 5' RACE reads anew with MiXCR; each CDR3 protein has one entry. The table includes 190,000 or so distinct CDR3 sequences, under 12% detected once. V trimming: 4 bases; J trimming: 4 bases; junction bases outside the gene matches: 7. CDR3 length: 15 residues. Germline CDR1 reads KGHDR; CDR2 reads SFDVKD. This TCR was sampled from a young man who had mild COVID-19 (a few samples of this study predate the infection). Cell type and time point are not known. The chain is built from TRBV24-1 and TRBJ2-5; 8 positions agree with TRBD1. The sequencing sample was made of PBMCs or a T cell subset sorted from them (not recorded which). Here the CDR3 reads CATSERQGMGETQYF. The CDR3 DNA reads as TGTGCCACCAGTGAGAGACAGGGGATGGGAGAGACCCAGTACTTC.